Reported below is one TCR beta chain. TCRdb re-called the 5' RACE reads through MiXCR, storing one row per CDR3 protein. The sample records 150,000 to 200,000 distinct CDR3 sequences, approximately 10% being singletons. These data are taken from a study of T cells after yellow fever vaccination. Trimming removed 1 base at V and 3 bases at J, with 19 bases between. Germline V lookup: CDR1 SGHDN, CDR2 FVKESK. This CDR3 has 18 amino acids. The receptor's source is a young man who received the YFV17D yellow fever vaccine. The sample was CD8+ T cells sorted from PBMCs, taken 15 days after the yellow fever booster vaccination. The rearrangement uses TRBV14 and TRBJ2-1, with D possibly TRBD2 on 6 matching bases. This CDR3 reads CASSQVFYRDSDYNEQFF. In nucleotides, the CDR3 is TGTGCCAGCAGCCAAGTGTTCTATCGGGACTCGGACTACAATGAGCAGTTCTTC.